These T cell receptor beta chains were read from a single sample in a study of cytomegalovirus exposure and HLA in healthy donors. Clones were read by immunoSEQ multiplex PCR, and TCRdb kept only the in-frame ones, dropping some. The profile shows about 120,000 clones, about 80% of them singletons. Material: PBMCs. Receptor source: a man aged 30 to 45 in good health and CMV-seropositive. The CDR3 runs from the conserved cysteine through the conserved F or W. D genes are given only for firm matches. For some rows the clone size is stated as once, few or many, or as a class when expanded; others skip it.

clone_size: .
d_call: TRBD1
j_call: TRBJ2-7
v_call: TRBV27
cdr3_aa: CASSSLEGQGKRYEQYF
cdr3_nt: TGTGCCAGCAGTTCGCTAGAGGGACAGGGGAAGAGGTACGAGCAGTACTTC

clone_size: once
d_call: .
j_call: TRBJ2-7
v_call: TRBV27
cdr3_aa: CASGRGQFSSYEQYF
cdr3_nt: TGTGCCAGCGGACGTGGACAGTTTAGCTCCTACGAGCAGTACTTC

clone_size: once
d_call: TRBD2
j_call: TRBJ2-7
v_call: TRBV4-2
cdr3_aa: CASSQFFASGETQYEQYF
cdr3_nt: TGTGCCAGCAGCCAATTTTTCGCGAGCGGGGAGACCCAGTACGAGCAGTACTTC

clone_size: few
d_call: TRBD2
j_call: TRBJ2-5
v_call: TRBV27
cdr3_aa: CASSWQASGSETQYF
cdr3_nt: TGTGCCAGCAGTTGGCAAGCTAGCGGGAGCGAGACCCAGTACTTC

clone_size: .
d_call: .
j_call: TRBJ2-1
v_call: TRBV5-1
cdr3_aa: CASTRGGVYNEQFF
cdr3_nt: TGCGCCAGCACCCGAGGGGGGGTATACAATGAGCAGTTCTTC

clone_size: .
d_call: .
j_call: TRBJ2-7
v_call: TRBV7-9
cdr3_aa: CASSLRTNSYEQYF
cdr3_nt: TGTGCCAGCAGCTTAAGGACTAACTCCTACGAGCAGTACTTC

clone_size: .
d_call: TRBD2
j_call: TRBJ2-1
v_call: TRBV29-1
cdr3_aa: CSVEALAGYNEQFF
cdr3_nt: TGCAGCGTTGAAGCGCTAGCGGGGTACAATGAGCAGTTCTTC

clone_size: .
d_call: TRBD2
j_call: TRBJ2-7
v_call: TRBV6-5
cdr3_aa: CASSTRISGLYEQYF
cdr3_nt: TGTGCCAGCAGTACCCGGATTAGCGGGCTTTACGAGCAGTACTTC

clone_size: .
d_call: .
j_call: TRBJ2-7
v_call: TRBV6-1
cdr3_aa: CASSGRRVGLVSGLMEQYF
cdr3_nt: TGTGCCAGCAGTGGGAGGCGGGTCGGGCTTGTTAGCGGATTGATGGAGCAGTACTTC

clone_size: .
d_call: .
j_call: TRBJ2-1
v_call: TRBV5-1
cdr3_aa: CASSLALGSGEQFF
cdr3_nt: TGCGCCAGCAGCTTGGCCCTCGGGTCGGGTGAGCAGTTCTTC

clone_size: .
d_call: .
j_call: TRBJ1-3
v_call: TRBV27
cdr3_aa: CASTAGSGNTIYF
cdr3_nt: TGTGCCAGCACCGCGGGTTCTGGAAACACCATATATTTT

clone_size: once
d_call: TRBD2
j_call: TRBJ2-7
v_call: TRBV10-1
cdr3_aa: CASPRGLATFRQLYF
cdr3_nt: TGCGCCAGTCCCCGTGGACTAGCGACCTTCCGGCAGTTGTACTTC

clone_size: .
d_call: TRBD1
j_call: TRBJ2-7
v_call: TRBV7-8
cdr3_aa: CASSLGHRGPYEQYF
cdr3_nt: TGTGCCAGCAGCTTGGGCCATAGGGGGCCGTACGAGCAGTACTTC

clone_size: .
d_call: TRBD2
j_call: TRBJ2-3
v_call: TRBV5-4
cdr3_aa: CASSTNLAGGRDTQYF
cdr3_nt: TGTGCCAGCAGTACCAACCTAGCGGGAGGTCGAGATACGCAGTATTTT

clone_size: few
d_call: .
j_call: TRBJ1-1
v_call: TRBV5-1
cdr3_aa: CATSRTRHTSGREAFF
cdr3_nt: TGCGCCACAAGCAGAACCCGGCATACGAGTGGGCGCGAAGCTTTCTTT

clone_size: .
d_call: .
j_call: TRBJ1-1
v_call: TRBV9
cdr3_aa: CASSVATLRGANTEAFF
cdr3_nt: TGTGCCAGCAGCGTAGCCACCCTCCGGGGGGCGAACACTGAAGCTTTCTTT

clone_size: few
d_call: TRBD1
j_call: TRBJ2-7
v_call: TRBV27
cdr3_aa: CASSGGTGAYEQYF
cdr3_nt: TGTGCCAGCAGTGGAGGGACAGGAGCCTACGAGCAGTACTTC

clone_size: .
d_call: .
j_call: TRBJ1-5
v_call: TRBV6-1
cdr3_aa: CASSEQDNPGRQPQHF
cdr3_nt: TGTGCCAGCAGTGAACAGGACAACCCCGGGAGGCAGCCCCAGCATTTT

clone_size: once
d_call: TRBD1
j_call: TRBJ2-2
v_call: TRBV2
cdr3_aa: CASDGQGLAGELFF
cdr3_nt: TGTGCCAGCGATGGACAGGGTCTCGCCGGGGAGCTGTTTTTT

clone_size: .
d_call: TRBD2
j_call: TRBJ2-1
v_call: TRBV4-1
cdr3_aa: CASSPWRGAVHNEQFF
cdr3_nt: TGCGCCAGCAGCCCTTGGCGGGGGGCAGTTCACAATGAGCAGTTCTTC

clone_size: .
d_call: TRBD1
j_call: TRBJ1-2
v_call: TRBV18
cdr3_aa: CASSPPRGTDLGYGYTF
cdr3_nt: TGTGCCAGCTCACCCCCCCGGGGGACAGACCTTGGCTATGGCTACACCTTC

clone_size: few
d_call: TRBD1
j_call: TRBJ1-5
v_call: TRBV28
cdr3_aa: CASSRGHQPQHF
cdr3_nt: TGTGCCAGCAGCAGGGGGCATCAGCCCCAGCATTTT